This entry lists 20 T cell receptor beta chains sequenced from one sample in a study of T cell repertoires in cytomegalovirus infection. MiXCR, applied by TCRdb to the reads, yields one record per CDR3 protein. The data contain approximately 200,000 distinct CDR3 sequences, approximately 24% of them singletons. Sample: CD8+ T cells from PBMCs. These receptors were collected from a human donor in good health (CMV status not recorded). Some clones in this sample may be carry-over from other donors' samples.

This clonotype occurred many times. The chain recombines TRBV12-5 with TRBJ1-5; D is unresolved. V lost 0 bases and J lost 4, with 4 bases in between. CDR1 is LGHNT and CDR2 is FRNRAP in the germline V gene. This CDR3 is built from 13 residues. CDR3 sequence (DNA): TGTGCTAGTGGTTTGGTACAGAATCAGCCCCAGCATTTT. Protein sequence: CASGLVQNQPQHF.

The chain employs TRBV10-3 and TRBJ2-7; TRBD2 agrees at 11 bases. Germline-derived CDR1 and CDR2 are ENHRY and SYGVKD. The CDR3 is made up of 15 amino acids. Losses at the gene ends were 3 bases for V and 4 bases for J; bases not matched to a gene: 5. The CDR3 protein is CAISDRLAGFYEQYF. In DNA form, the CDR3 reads TGTGCCATCAGTGATCGACTAGCGGGGTTTTACGAGCAGTACTTC.

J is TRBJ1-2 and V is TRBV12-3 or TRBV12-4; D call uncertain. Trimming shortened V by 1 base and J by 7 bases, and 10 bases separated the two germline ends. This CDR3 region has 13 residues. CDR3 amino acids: CASSLGPNGGYTF. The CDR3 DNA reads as TGTGCCAGCAGTTTAGGCCCCAATGGTGGCTACACCTTC.

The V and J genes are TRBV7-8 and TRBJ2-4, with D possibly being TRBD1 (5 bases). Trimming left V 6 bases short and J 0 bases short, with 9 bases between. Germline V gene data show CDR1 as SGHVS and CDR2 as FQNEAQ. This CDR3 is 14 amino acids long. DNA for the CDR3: TGTGCCAGCAGGGAAACAGGAGCCAAAAACATTCAGTACTTC. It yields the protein CASRETGAKNIQYF.

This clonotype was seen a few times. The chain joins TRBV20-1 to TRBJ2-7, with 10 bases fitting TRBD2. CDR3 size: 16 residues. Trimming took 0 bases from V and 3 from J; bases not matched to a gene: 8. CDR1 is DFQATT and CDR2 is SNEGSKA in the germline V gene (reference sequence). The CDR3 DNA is TGCAGTGCTAGAGATCTCGTAGCGGGGGGCTACTACGAGCAGTACTTC. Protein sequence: CSARDLVAGGYYEQYF.

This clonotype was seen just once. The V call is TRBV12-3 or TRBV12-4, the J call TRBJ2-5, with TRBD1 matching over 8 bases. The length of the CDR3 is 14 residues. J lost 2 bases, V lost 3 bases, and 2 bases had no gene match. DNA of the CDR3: TGTGCCAGCAGTTTTCGACAGGGGCAAGAGACCCAGTACTTC. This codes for CASSFRQGQETQYF.

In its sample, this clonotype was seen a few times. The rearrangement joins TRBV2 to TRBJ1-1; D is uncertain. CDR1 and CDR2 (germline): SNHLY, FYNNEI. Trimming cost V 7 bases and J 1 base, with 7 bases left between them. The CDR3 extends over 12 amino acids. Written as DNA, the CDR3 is TGTGCCAGCAAAGGTTGGAACACTGAAGCTTTCTTT. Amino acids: CASKGWNTEAFF.

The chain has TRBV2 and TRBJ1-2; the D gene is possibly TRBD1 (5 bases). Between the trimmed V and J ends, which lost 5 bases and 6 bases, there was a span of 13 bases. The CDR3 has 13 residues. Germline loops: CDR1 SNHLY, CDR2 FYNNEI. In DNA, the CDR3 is TGTGCCAGCAGTTGGGGACTGCCAGATGGCTACACCTTC. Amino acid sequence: CASSWGLPDGYTF.

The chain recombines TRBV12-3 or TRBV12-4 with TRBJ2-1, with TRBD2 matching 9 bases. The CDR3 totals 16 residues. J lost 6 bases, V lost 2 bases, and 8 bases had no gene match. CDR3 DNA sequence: TGTGCCAGCAGTTTACCCCTAGCGGGACCCTTCAATGAGCAGTTCTTC. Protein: CASSLPLAGPFNEQFF.

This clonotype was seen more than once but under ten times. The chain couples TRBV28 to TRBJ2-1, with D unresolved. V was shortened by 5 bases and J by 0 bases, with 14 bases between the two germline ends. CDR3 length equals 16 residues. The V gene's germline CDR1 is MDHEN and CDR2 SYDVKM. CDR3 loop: CASSPPGTRSYNEQFF. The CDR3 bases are TGTGCCAGCAGTCCTCCTGGAACTCGCTCCTACAATGAGCAGTTCTTC.

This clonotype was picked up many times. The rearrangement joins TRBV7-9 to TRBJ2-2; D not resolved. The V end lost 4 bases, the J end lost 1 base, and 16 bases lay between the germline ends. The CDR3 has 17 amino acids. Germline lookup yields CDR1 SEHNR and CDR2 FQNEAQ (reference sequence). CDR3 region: CASSSRWQNLNTGELFF. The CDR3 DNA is TGTGCCAGCAGCTCAAGGTGGCAGAACTTGAACACCGGGGAGCTGTTTTTT.

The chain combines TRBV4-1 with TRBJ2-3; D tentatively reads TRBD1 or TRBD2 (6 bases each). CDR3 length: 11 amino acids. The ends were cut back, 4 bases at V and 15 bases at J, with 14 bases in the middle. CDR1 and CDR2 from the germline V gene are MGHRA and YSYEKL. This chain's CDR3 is CASSLGGPQYF. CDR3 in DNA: TGCGCCAGCAGCCTGGGGGGCCCACAATATTTT.

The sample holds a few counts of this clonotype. The CDR3 loop is CASNTHANQPQHF. CDR3 nucleotide sequence: TGTGCCAGCAACACACACGCGAATCAGCCCCAGCATTTT. The chain recombines TRBV12-3 or TRBV12-4 with TRBJ1-5; D uncertain. The CDR3 length is 13 residues. With 7 bases removed from V and 4 bases from J, the gap between germline ends came to 11 bases.

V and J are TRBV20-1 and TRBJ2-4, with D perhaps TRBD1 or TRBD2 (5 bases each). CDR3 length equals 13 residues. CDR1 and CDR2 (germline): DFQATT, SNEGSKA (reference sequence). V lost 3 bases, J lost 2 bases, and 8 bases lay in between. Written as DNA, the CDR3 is TGCAGTGCTAGCGGGGACCCCAAAAACATTCAGTACTTC. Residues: CSASGDPKNIQYF.

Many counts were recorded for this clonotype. CDR3 loop: CASSRSQGALETQYF. The CDR3 nucleotides read TGTGCCAGCAGCCGATCACAGGGGGCGTTGGAGACCCAGTACTTC. The chain uses TRBV7-2 and TRBJ2-5; 9 bases are a match to TRBD1. The CDR3 loop spans 15 amino acids. Germline V lookup: CDR1 SGHTA, CDR2 FQGNSA. Unmatched junction bases numbered 9, after V lost 5 bases and J lost 5 bases.

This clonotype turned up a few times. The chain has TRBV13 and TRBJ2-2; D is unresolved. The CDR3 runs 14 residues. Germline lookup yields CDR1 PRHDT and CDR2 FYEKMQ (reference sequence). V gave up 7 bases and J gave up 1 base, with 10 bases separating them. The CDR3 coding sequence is TGTGCCAGCACTCTGACTTTGAACACCGGGGAGCTGTTTTTT. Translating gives CASTLTLNTGELFF.

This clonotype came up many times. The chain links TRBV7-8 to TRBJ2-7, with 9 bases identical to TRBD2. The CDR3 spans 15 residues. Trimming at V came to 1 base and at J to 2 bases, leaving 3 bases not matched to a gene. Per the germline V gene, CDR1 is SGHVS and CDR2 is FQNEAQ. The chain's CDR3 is CASSLERGAPYEQYF. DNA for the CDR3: TGTGCCAGCAGCTTAGAGCGGGGGGCTCCCTACGAGCAGTACTTC.

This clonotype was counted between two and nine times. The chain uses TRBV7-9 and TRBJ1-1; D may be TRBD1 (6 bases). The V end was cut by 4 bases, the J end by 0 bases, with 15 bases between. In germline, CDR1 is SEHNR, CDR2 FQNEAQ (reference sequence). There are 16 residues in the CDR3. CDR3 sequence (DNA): TGTGCCAGCAGCTCCCCGGACAGTAACTTGAACACTGAAGCTTTCTTT. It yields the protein CASSSPDSNLNTEAFF.

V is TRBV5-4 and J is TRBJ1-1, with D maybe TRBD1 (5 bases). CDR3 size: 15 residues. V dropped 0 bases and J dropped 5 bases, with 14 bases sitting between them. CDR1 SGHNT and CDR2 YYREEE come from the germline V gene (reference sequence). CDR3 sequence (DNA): TGTGCCAGCAGCTTGGACCCTTCGGGGGGGACTGAAGCTTTCTTT. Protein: CASSLDPSGGTEAFF. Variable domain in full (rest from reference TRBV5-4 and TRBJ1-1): ETGVTQSPTHLIKTRGQQVTLRCSSQSGHNTVSWYQQALGQGPQFIFQYYREEENGRGNFPPRFSGLQFPNYSSELNVNALELDDSALYLCASSLDPSGGTEAFFGQGTRLTVV.

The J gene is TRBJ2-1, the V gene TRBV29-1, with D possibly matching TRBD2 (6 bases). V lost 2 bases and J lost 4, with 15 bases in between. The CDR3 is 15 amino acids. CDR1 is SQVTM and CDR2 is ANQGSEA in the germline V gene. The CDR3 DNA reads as TGCAGCGTTGAAACCAGGACTAAGACTTACAATGAGCAGTTCTTC. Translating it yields CSVETRTKTYNEQFF.